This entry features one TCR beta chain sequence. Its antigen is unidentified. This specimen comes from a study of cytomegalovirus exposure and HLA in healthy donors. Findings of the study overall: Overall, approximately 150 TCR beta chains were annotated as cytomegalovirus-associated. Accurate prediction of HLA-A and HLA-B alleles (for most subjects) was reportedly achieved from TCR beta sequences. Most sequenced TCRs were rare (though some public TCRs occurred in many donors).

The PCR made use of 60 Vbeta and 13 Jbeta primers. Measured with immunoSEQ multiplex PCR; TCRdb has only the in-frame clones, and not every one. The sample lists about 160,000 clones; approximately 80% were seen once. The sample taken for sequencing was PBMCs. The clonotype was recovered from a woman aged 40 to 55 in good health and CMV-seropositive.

The CDR3 coding sequence is TGTGCCAGCAGTTTGCCAGGGGTAAATGAGCAGTTCTTC. This translates into CASSLPGVNEQFF. This chain joins TRBV27 and TRBJ2-1; tentatively, D is TRBD1 (6 bases). Germline V gene sequence: CDR1 MNHEY, CDR2 SMNVEV (reference sequence). The CDR3 has 13 residues. V lost 3 bases and J 7 bases, leaving 10 bases between the germline ends.